The rows below give T cell receptor beta chains drawn from one sample of a study of blood T cell repertoires in COVID-19. Repertoires were generated with immunoSEQ multiplex PCR, while TCRdb's copy carries only in-frame clones and drops some. The data contain about 44,000 clones, approximately 90% of them seen just once; the ten biggest clones take up about 14%. Sequenced sample: peripheral blood. These receptors were collected from a man in his 70s with active COVID-19. Both conserved end residues are part of each CDR3. The D gene is left open where the match is weak. A clone size is listed for some rows: how often the clone was seen (once, few, many), or a class if it is expanded.

size,D,V,length,J,DNA,CDR3
-,TRBD2,TRBV7-9,16,TRBJ2-3,TGTGCCAGCAGCGCAACTAGCGGGGCCAGCACAGATACGCAGTATTTT,CASSATSGASTDTQYF
-,TRBD1,TRBV7-2,15,TRBJ1-2,TGTGCCAGCAGCTTAGCCGGGACAGGGCTCTATGGCTACACCTTC,CASSLAGTGLYGYTF
once,TRBD2,TRBV6-6,16,TRBJ2-3,TGTGCCAGCAGTTCCTCTAGCGGGGGCGGCACAGATACGCAGTATTTT,CASSSSSGGGTDTQYF
-,-,TRBV7-3,20,TRBJ1-4,TGTGCCAGCAGCTCAAATACACTAATCGACGGTAAAGCAACTAATGAAAAACTGTTTTTT,CASSSNTLIDGKATNEKLFF
-,-,TRBV28,15,TRBJ2-7,TGTGCCAGCAGTTTACCCAGGGCTTACTCCTACGAGCAGTACTTC,CASSLPRAYSYEQYF
once,TRBD1,TRBV3-1/TRBV3-2,13,TRBJ2-3,TGTGCCAGCAGCCGGACAGGGCCAGATACGCAGTATTTT,CASSRTGPDTQYF
-,TRBD1,TRBV7-2,17,TRBJ2-4,TGTGCCAGCAGCCCCAGGGACAGCGGTCTAGCCAAAAACATTCAGTACTTC,CASSPRDSGLAKNIQYF
-,TRBD2,TRBV7-2,15,TRBJ2-2,TGTGCCAGCAGCTTAGGCGGGGGGGCAACCGGGGAGCTGTTTTTT,CASSLGGGATGELFF
-,TRBD2,TRBV7-6,18,TRBJ2-7,TGTGCCAGCAGCCTAGCGGGCGACAGGCTAATATTCTCCTACGAGCAGTACTTC,CASSLAGDRLIFSYEQYF
few,TRBD1,TRBV5-4,14,TRBJ1-2,TGTGCCAGCAGCCCGGGACAGGTGAACTATGGCTACACCTTC,CASSPGQVNYGYTF
-,TRBD1,TRBV19,14,TRBJ1-1,TGTGCCAGTAGCAACGACAGGGCAGGAGGTGAAGCTTTCTTT,CASSNDRAGGEAFF
-,-,TRBV5-1,15,TRBJ2-6,TGCGCCAGCAGCTTGGAGCTCTCTGGGGCCAACGTCCTGACTTTC,CASSLELSGANVLTF
-,-,TRBV7-8,12,TRBJ2-1,TGTGCCAGCAGCTTCGGAGCGAGTGAGCAGTTCTTC,CASSFGASEQFF
-,-,TRBV9,15,TRBJ2-2,TGTGCCAGCAGCGTAGGTAGAGGGAACACCGGGGAGCTGTTTTTT,CASSVGRGNTGELFF
-,TRBD1,TRBV7-2,16,TRBJ2-1,TGTGCCAGCAGCTTACTGGGACAGGTCACCTACAATGAGCAGTTCTTC,CASSLLGQVTYNEQFF
-,TRBD1,TRBV7-9,16,TRBJ2-3,TGTGCCAGCAGAGGGGTCGGACAGGGGCACACAGATACGCAGTATTTT,CASRGVGQGHTDTQYF
-,TRBD1,TRBV19,14,TRBJ2-3,TGTGCCAGTAGCCCGGGACAGGGAGGAGATACGCAGTATTTT,CASSPGQGGDTQYF
-,TRBD1,TRBV6-5,14,TRBJ1-2,TGTGCCAGCAGAAAGGACAGGGCTAACTATGGCTACACCTTC,CASRKDRANYGYTF
-,-,TRBV19,13,TRBJ1-1,TGTGCCGCTCAGGGGCGTGCCGACACTGAAGCTTTCTTT,CAAQGRADTEAFF
-,-,TRBV28,14,TRBJ2-5,TGTGCCAGCGGCCCCGGGGGAAGTCAAGAGACCCAGTACTTC,CASGPGGSQETQYF
-,TRBD2,TRBV27,15,TRBJ2-5,TGTGCCAGCAGTTTACTAGCGGGGGATAAAGAGACCCAGTACTTC,CASSLLAGDKETQYF
once,TRBD2,TRBV28,14,TRBJ2-7,TGTGCCAGCAGTACCCAAATTGGGACTAACGAGCAGTACTTC,CASSTQIGTNEQYF
-,-,TRBV25-1,14,TRBJ1-2,TGTGCCAGCAGTGAATACGACAGAGACTATGGCTACACCTTC,CASSEYDRDYGYTF
-,TRBD2,TRBV27,14,TRBJ2-1,TGTGCCAGCAGCATTTATAGCGGGGGCAGGGAGCAGTTCTTC,CASSIYSGGREQFF
-,TRBD1,TRBV9,18,TRBJ2-2,TGTGCCAGCAGCGTAAACACAGGGGCCCCCCTGAACACCGGGGAGCTGTTTTTT,CASSVNTGAPLNTGELFF
-,-,TRBV2,14,TRBJ1-1,TGTGCCAGACAGACCCTACCTTCGAACACTGAAGCTTTCTTT,CARQTLPSNTEAFF
-,TRBD1,TRBV7-8,16,TRBJ2-2,TGTGCCAGCAGCACCGACAGGGACAGTGCCACCGGGGAGCTGTTTTTT,CASSTDRDSATGELFF
once,TRBD1,TRBV6-2/TRBV6-3,15,TRBJ2-7,TGTGCCAGCAGTTCTACCCGGGACAGGGAGCACGAGCAGTACTTC,CASSSTRDREHEQYF
-,TRBD1,TRBV14,14,TRBJ2-5,TGTGCCAGCAGCCAAGAGGGACAGAAAGAGACCCAGTACTTC,CASSQEGQKETQYF
-,-,TRBV19,15,TRBJ1-4,TGTGCCAGTAAGGATGTTCGGGCAACTAATGAAAAACTGTTTTTT,CASKDVRATNEKLFF
-,-,TRBV6-2/TRBV6-3,15,TRBJ1-2,TGTGCCAGCAGTTACAGCGGGGCCTCGAACTATGGCTACACCTTC,CASSYSGASNYGYTF
-,-,TRBV7-2,14,TRBJ1-5,TGTGCCAGCAGGGGGGGAGGGAGCAATCAGCCCCAGCATTTT,CASRGGGSNQPQHF
-,TRBD2,TRBV19,16,TRBJ2-7,TGTGCCAGTAGTGCCTTTCTAGCGGGGGGCTCCTACGAGCAGTACTTC,CASSAFLAGGSYEQYF
-,TRBD1,TRBV24-1,15,TRBJ2-2,TGTGCCACCAGTCTGGACAGGGGGAACACCGGGGAGCTGTTTTTT,CATSLDRGNTGELFF
-,TRBD1,TRBV4-3,17,TRBJ2-1,TGCGCCAGCAGCCATCTTTCTTCCAGGGACAGGGGACATGAGCAGTTCTTC,CASSHLSSRDRGHEQFF
-,TRBD1,TRBV18,15,TRBJ1-1,TGTGCCAGCTCACCACGGTCGACAGGGCAGGGTACGGCTTTCTTT,CASSPRSTGQGTAFF
-,-,TRBV12-1,17,TRBJ1-5,TGTGCCAGCAGCTTTGATGGGACAGGGGCTCGTTATCAGCCCCAGCATTTT,CASSFDGTGARYQPQHF
-,-,TRBV4-3,15,TRBJ2-2,TGCGCCAGCAGTCGGGACACCGCGGACACCGGGGAGCTGTTTTTT,CASSRDTADTGELFF
-,TRBD1,TRBV29-1,14,TRBJ1-2,TGCAGCGTCGAACTCCGGACAGGGGGCGACGGCTACACCTTC,CSVELRTGGDGYTF
-,-,TRBV7-2,16,TRBJ2-1,TGTGCCAGCAGGGAGGTGGGCGTCGCTAACTACAATGAGCAGTTCTTC,CASREVGVANYNEQFF
-,-,TRBV3-1/TRBV3-2,14,TRBJ1-2,TGTGCCAGCAGCAACGCTGGAACAGCCTATGGCTACACCTTC,CASSNAGTAYGYTF
-,-,TRBV9,16,TRBJ2-3,TGTGCCAGCAGCGTAGGTCCCGTGAGGGGGGGAGATACGCAGTATTTT,CASSVGPVRGGDTQYF
-,TRBD1,TRBV7-9,14,TRBJ2-3,TGTGCCAGCAGCTTGGGACAGCTCACAGATACGCAGTATTTT,CASSLGQLTDTQYF
-,TRBD1,TRBV6-5,15,TRBJ2-7,TGTGCCAGCACCGGAACAGGGGACCCGTCCTACGAGCAGTACTTC,CASTGTGDPSYEQYF
-,TRBD1,TRBV4-1,16,TRBJ2-1,TGCGCCAGCAGCACAGGACAGGGGGCCTCGAACAATGAGCAGTTCTTC,CASSTGQGASNNEQFF
-,-,TRBV19,16,TRBJ1-2,TGTGCCAGTAGTACCTGGGCCCGGGGGACTAACTATGGCTACACCTTC,CASSTWARGTNYGYTF
-,-,TRBV3-1/TRBV3-2,14,TRBJ1-4,TGTGCCAGCAGCCCACGAGGGCTAGATGAAAAACTGTTTTTT,CASSPRGLDEKLFF
-,-,TRBV18,15,TRBJ1-1,TGTGCCAGCTCAAGCGACTCAGGGGAATTGGCTGAAGCTTTCTTT,CASSSDSGELAEAFF
-,-,TRBV30,14,TRBJ1-1,TGTGCCGGAGACGGCAGAATTATGAACACTGAAGCTTTCTTT,CAGDGRIMNTEAFF
-,-,TRBV28,16,TRBJ2-5,TGTGCCAGCACCCCGTTGGGGCGACGGATCCAAGAGACCCAGTACTTC,CASTPLGRRIQETQYF
once,-,TRBV7-8,14,TRBJ1-1,TGTGCCAGCAGACCGGGGGGGCGAATGGTAGAAGCTTTCTTT,CASRPGGRMVEAFF
-,-,TRBV11-2,14,TRBJ2-1,TGTGCCAGCAGCCAAGGCGGCTCCTACAATGAGCAGTTCTTC,CASSQGGSYNEQFF
-,-,TRBV3-1/TRBV3-2,16,TRBJ1-6,TGTGCCAGCAGCCAAGATAGCGCGGGGGATGGGTCACCCCTCCACTTT,CASSQDSAGDGSPLHF
-,TRBD2,TRBV2,17,TRBJ2-3,TGTGCCAGCAGTGGGGCCGTTCGGCGGGGGGGCACAGATACGCAGTATTTT,CASSGAVRRGGTDTQYF
-,-,TRBV5-1,16,TRBJ2-3,TGCGCCAGCAGCTTGGAGCTCCACTTGAGCACAGATACGCAGTATTTT,CASSLELHLSTDTQYF
-,-,TRBV19,11,TRBJ2-3,TGTGCCAGTACCTCACGGGATACGCAGTATTTT,CASTSRDTQYF
few,TRBD1,TRBV7-3,15,TRBJ2-7,TGTGCCAGCAGCTTAATGCCAGGGGGTCCCTACGAGCAGTACTTC,CASSLMPGGPYEQYF
-,TRBD1,TRBV6-6,17,TRBJ1-4,TGTGCCAGCAGCCGACGACAGGGGCCTGCAACTAATGAAAAACTGTTTTTT,CASSRRQGPATNEKLFF
once,TRBD2,TRBV24-1,16,TRBJ2-5,TGTGCCACCAGTGACCTCACTAGCGGGGTGGGGGAGACCCAGTACTTC,CATSDLTSGVGETQYF
-,-,TRBV3-1/TRBV3-2,14,TRBJ2-5,TGTGCCAGCAGCCAAACCAAGGGGAAGGAGACCCAGTACTTC,CASSQTKGKETQYF